A selection of T cell receptor beta chains follows, all from one sample in a study of blood T cell repertoires in COVID-19. Libraries were prepared by immunoSEQ multiplex PCR; TCRdb keeps only in-frame clonotypes and omits some of them. The table includes 200,000 to 300,000 clones, more than 75% detected once. What was sequenced was PBMCs or T cells enriched from blood (not recorded which). The receptor set was obtained from a woman aged 40 to 50 with acute COVID-19. CDR3s include the opening cysteine and the closing phenylalanine or tryptophan. D genes are given only for firm matches. Clone size is not always given. Where it is, it says once, few, many or a class for expanded clones.

TGTGCCAGCACCAATCGGGAGGGACAAGAGACCCAGTACTTC	CASTNREGQETQYF	TRBD2	NA	TRBV5-5	TRBJ2-5
TGTGCCAGCAGGACTAGCGGGACTAATGAGCAGTTCTTC	CASRTSGTNEQFF	TRBD2	NA	TRBV12-3/TRBV12-4	TRBJ2-1
TGTGCCAGCAGCTTGGTTGGAGGGGACCCGCAGTACTTC	CASSLVGGDPQYF	NA	NA	TRBV5-6	TRBJ2-7
TGTGCCAGCAGTTTAAGCTGGACAGAAGAGACCCAGTACTTC	CASSLSWTEETQYF	NA	NA	TRBV27	TRBJ2-5
TGTGCCAGTGGACAGGGGTTCTACGAGCAGTACTTC	CASGQGFYEQYF	TRBD1	NA	TRBV19	TRBJ2-7
TGTGCCAGCAGCTCCCTGAGCACCGGGGAGCTGTTTTTT	CASSSLSTGELFF	NA	NA	TRBV7-6	TRBJ2-2
TGTGCCAGCAGCTTGCATAGGGACTTTAACTACGAGCAGTACTTC	CASSLHRDFNYEQYF	NA	NA	TRBV5-7	TRBJ2-7
TGTGCCAGCAGCGTGGGCAGCCGCTCCTACGAGCAGTACTTC	CASSVGSRSYEQYF	NA	once	TRBV9	TRBJ2-7
TGTGCCAGTAGAAACCGACAGATTGGCTACACCTTC	CASRNRQIGYTF	NA	NA	TRBV19	TRBJ1-2
TGCAGCGTAACTTTAGGGGGCGGGGAGCTGTTTTTT	CSVTLGGGELFF	NA	NA	TRBV29-1	TRBJ2-2
TGTGCCAGCAGCTTGGTTGTTGGACAGGGGTTCTTTTACTTC	CASSLVVGQGFFYF	TRBD1	NA	TRBV5-6	TRBJ2-7
TGTGCCACCAGTGACAATACAGGGGATGGTGGGCGAGCTTTCTTT	CATSDNTGDGGRAFF	TRBD1	NA	TRBV24-1	TRBJ1-1
TGTGCCAGCAGCTTGACAGGGGCTGGAAACACCATATATTTT	CASSLTGAGNTIYF	TRBD1	NA	TRBV5-6	TRBJ1-3
TGCGCCAGCAGCCAAGGAGGAGCTGCGGTAGCGGGAGAAGAAGATACGCAGTATTTT	CASSQGGAAVAGEEDTQYF	TRBD2	NA	TRBV4-1	TRBJ2-3
TGCGCCAGCAGCTCGGCCGGGACAGGGAACACTGAAGCTTTCTTT	CASSSAGTGNTEAFF	TRBD1	NA	TRBV5-1	TRBJ1-1
TGCGCCAGCAAAAAGGAGACCTTGCCCTACGAGCAGTACTTC	CASKKETLPYEQYF	NA	NA	TRBV5-1	TRBJ2-7
TGCGCCAGCAGCCAAGGGCAGGGGCCAGATCAGCCCCAGCATTTT	CASSQGQGPDQPQHF	NA	NA	TRBV4-1	TRBJ1-5
TGTGCCAGTAGTCCCCGAGACAGGGGTATTGGCTACACCTTC	CASSPRDRGIGYTF	TRBD1	NA	TRBV19	TRBJ1-2
TGTGCCAGCAGCTTATCCGGCACTGAAGCTTTCTTT	CASSLSGTEAFF	NA	NA	TRBV5-4	TRBJ1-1
TGTGCCAGCAGTGAGGGAGGGATACTAGCCAAAAACATTCAGTACTTC	CASSEGGILAKNIQYF	TRBD2	NA	TRBV25-1	TRBJ2-4
TGTGCCAGTAGCGGGAATGGGGAGCAGTTCTTC	CASSGNGEQFF	NA	NA	TRBV19	TRBJ2-1
TGTGCCAGCAGAGGTATAGGCCGGGGCTATGGCTACACCTTC	CASRGIGRGYGYTF	NA	few	TRBV27	TRBJ1-2
TGTGCCAGCAGTTCGGCTAGCGGGAACCAAGAGACCCAGTACTTC	CASSSASGNQETQYF	TRBD2	few	TRBV3-1/TRBV3-2	TRBJ2-5
TGTGCCAGTAATGCGGGACAGACCTTTATTAACACTGAAGCTTTCTTT	CASNAGQTFINTEAFF	TRBD1	NA	TRBV19	TRBJ1-1
TGTGCCAGCAGCCAGGACGGACAGGGGGCGGGCGGCTACACCTTC	CASSQDGQGAGGYTF	TRBD1	NA	TRBV4-2	TRBJ1-2